These 27 T cell receptor beta chains were all obtained from the same sample, sequenced in a study of cytomegalovirus exposure and HLA in healthy donors. The PCR had 60 Vbeta and 13 Jbeta primers. Profiling relied on immunoSEQ multiplex PCR, and the TCRdb table lists in-frame clones only, not all of them. Of 160,000 or so clones listed, about 72% are singletons. Sequences were obtained from PBMCs. These receptors were taken from a man aged 50-60 years in good health and CMV-seropositive.

This clone was counted a few times. V is TRBV9 and J is TRBJ1-1, with a possible D match to TRBD1 (5 bases). The germline V gene has CDR1 SGDLS and CDR2 YYNGEE. The CDR3 is 16 residues long. Trimming took 0 bases from V and 1 from J, leaving 13 bases between them. DNA for the CDR3: TGTGCCAGCAGCGTAGGGGGGGGGACTACGAACACTGAAGCTTTCTTT. Protein sequence: CASSVGGGTTNTEAFF.

V is TRBV5-8 and J is TRBJ2-7; tentatively, D is TRBD1 (6 bases). The V end lost 5 bases, the J end lost 0 bases, and 15 bases lay between the germline ends. The germline CDR1 and CDR2 sequences are SGHTS and YDEGEE. This CDR3 comprises 15 residues. The CDR3 spells CASRSRDKLSYEQYF. The CDR3 DNA sequence: TGTGCCAGCAGGAGCCGGGACAAGCTCTCCTACGAGCAGTACTTC.

This rearrangement joins TRBV10-3 to TRBJ2-7; weak D call: TRBD2 (6 bases). Trimming shortened V by 4 bases and J by 2 bases, and 12 bases separated the two germline ends. The germline V gene encodes CDR1 ENHRY and CDR2 SYGVKD. This CDR3 comprises 14 residues. CDR3 nucleotides: TGTGCCATCAGTGCCGTGGGCGGGGCCTACGAGCAGTACTTC. This translates into CAISAVGGAYEQYF.

This chain uses TRBV7-3 with TRBJ2-1; 7 nucleotides match TRBD1. Looked up from germline, CDR1 is SGHTA and CDR2 is FQGTGA. The CDR3 consists of 15 residues. V gave up 5 bases and J gave up 4 bases; unmatched junction bases: 8. The CDR3 protein is CASSLTGTEYNEQFF. In DNA, the CDR3 is TGTGCCAGCAGCCTGACCGGGACAGAGTACAATGAGCAGTTCTTC.

The rearrangement uses TRBV7-2 and TRBJ1-6; 7 bases fit TRBD1. The V and J ends lost 5 bases and 9 bases, in that order; junction bases with no gene match: 7. The CDR3 extends over 14 amino acids. The germline gives CDR1 SGHTA, CDR2 FQGNSA. The DNA for the CDR3 is TGTGCCAGCAGCCCGATGTCAGGGGGTTCACCCCTCCACTTT. This codes for CASSPMSGGSPLHF.

V usage is TRBV6-1 and J usage is TRBJ2-1; D is uncertain. The CDR3 contains 15 residues. V was clipped by 3 bases and J by 3 bases, with 12 bases between them. Germline CDR1 and CDR2: MNHNS and SASEGT. The CDR3 nucleotides are TGTGCCAGCAGTGAGGATGCTAGTCACTACAATGAGCAGTTCTTC. Its translation: CASSEDASHYNEQFF.

The chain has TRBV27 and TRBJ1-6, with 8 positions matching TRBD1. Germline V lookup: CDR1 MNHEY, CDR2 SMNVEV (reference sequence). The CDR3 sequence is 15 residues long. The V segment lost 6 bases and the J segment 7 bases; nucleotides outside the gene matches: 8. CDR3 nucleotides: TGTGCCAGCAGACGTGAAGACAGGGGAAATTCACCCCTCCACTTT. It specifies CASRREDRGNSPLHF.

The V call is TRBV19, the J call TRBJ2-7; the D is unclear. Trimming took off 0 bases at V and 5 bases at J, with 14 bases between the two ends. This CDR3 contains 15 residues. CDR1 LNHDA and CDR2 SQIVND come from the germline V gene (reference sequence). CDR3 loop: CASSIEKPLLNEQYF. The CDR3 coding sequence is TGTGCCAGTAGTATAGAAAAGCCCCTCCTCAACGAGCAGTACTTC.

A single count supports this clone. V is TRBV19 and J is TRBJ2-1; 9 nucleotides align to TRBD2. Germline CDR1 is LNHDA and CDR2 is SQIVND (reference sequence). The J segment lost 2 bases and the V segment lost 3 bases, leaving 5 bases of the junction unmatched. CDR3 length: 16 residues. The CDR3 loop is CASSMVRGGAYNEQFF. CDR3 DNA sequence: TGTGCCAGTAGTATGGTCCGCGGGGGGGCCTACAATGAGCAGTTCTTC.

This clone was counted once. This chain links TRBV7-2 with TRBJ2-7, with 12 positions matching TRBD1. V was clipped by 5 bases and J by 5 bases; unmatched bases: 4. Germline V gene data show CDR1 as SGHTA and CDR2 as FQGNSA. The CDR3 extends over 14 amino acids. Here the CDR3 DNA reads TGTGCCAGCAGCAGGGACAGGGGGCGAAACGAGCAGTACTTC. This sequence encodes CASSRDRGRNEQYF. Supplemented by reference TRBV7-2 and TRBJ2-7, the full variable domain reads GAGVSQSPSNKVTEKGKDVELRCDPISGHTALYWYRQSLGQGLEFLIYFQGNSAPDKSGLPSDRFSAERTGGSVSTLTIQRTQQEDSAVYLCASSRDRGRNEQYFGPGTRLTVT.

This clone was seen just once. The chain is built from TRBV4-2 and TRBJ1-6; a possible D gene is TRBD1 (5 bases). The CDR3 spans 18 residues. Trimming took off 0 bases at V and 9 bases at J, with 21 bases between the two ends. CDR1 LGHNA and CDR2 YNFKEQ come from the germline V gene. The CDR3 bases are TGTGCCAGCAGCCAAGATCGACGGGGAATTAGGGGAGGTTCACCCCTCCACTTT. This translates into CASSQDRRGIRGGSPLHF.

Regarding this clone: This same CDR3 is encoded by further DNA sequences in the sample. V usage is TRBV6-1 and J usage is TRBJ2-2, with D uncertain. Germline CDR1 MNHNS, CDR2 SASEGT. With 2 bases removed from V and 4 bases from J, the gap between germline ends came to 8 bases. The CDR3 is made up of 14 amino acids. This CDR3 reads CASSESPSTGELFF. CDR3 nucleotides: TGTGCCAGCAGTGAATCTCCGAGCACCGGGGAGCTGTTTTTT.

The chain employs TRBV28 and TRBJ1-4, with a weak D call TRBD1 (6 bases). Per germline, CDR1 MDHEN and CDR2 SYDVKM. The CDR3 is 15 residues long. Trimming shortened V by 5 bases and J by 11 bases, and 21 bases separated the two germline ends. The CDR3 sequence: CASSGQQGGTGKLFF. The DNA of the CDR3 is TGTGCCAGCAGTGGGCAACAGGGCGGAACTGGGAAACTGTTTTTT.

J is TRBJ1-2 and V is TRBV10-2; D not resolved. The V gene lost 2 bases and the J gene lost 8 bases, with 15 bases spanning the gap. Germline V gene sequence: CDR1 WSHSY, CDR2 SAAADI. The CDR3 has 14 residues. In DNA, the CDR3 is TGCGCCAGCAGTGAGCCACTACGGACTAACGGCTACACCTTC. Translating gives CASSEPLRTNGYTF.

The chain joins TRBV10-1 to TRBJ2-1, with TRBD2 identical over 10 bases. From germline, CDR1 is WNHNN and CDR2 SYGVQD (reference sequence). The CDR3 runs 15 residues. V lost 6 bases, J lost 7 bases, and 9 bases stayed unmatched. CDR3 protein: CASSPAGGVWNEQFF. For the CDR3, the DNA is TGCGCCAGCAGCCCAGCGGGAGGGGTTTGGAATGAGCAGTTCTTC.

The chain is built from TRBV5-8 and TRBJ1-5; D remains ambiguous. This CDR3 is built from 15 residues. Trimming took off 0 bases at V and 5 bases at J, with 12 bases between the two ends. The germline V gene encodes CDR1 SGHTS and CDR2 YDEGEE. The CDR3 protein is CASSLASQIDQPQHF. The CDR3 DNA sequence: TGTGCCAGCAGCTTGGCCTCACAGATTGATCAGCCCCAGCATTTT. Complete variable domain (other parts from reference TRBV5-8 and TRBJ1-5): EAGVTQSPTHLIKTRGQQATLRCSPISGHTSVYWYQQALGLGLQFLLWYDEGEERNRGNFPPRFSGRQFPNYSSELNVNALELEDSALYLCASSLASQIDQPQHFGDGTRLSIL.

The chain uses TRBV27 and TRBJ1-6; D remains ambiguous. Trimming shortened V by 1 base and J by 9 bases, and 13 bases separated the two germline ends. The CDR3 covers 15 residues. CDR1 is MNHEY, CDR2 SMNVEV, per germline (reference sequence). The CDR3, as DNA: TGTGCCAGCAGTTTATGGCCGGAGAGTCCTTCACCCCTCCACTTT. It yields the protein CASSLWPESPSPLHF.

This sequence joins TRBV15 and TRBJ2-1; possible D gene TRBD1, 5 bases. The CDR3 runs 18 residues. In germline, CDR1 is LNHNV, CDR2 YYDKDF (reference sequence). Trimming took off 0 bases at V and 5 bases at J, with 20 bases between the two ends. DNA of the CDR3: TGTGCCACCAGCAGAGATTCAGACAGTATCACGTCCCACAATGAGCAGTTCTTC. It encodes CATSRDSDSITSHNEQFF.

The chain carries TRBV9 and TRBJ2-1; 11 nucleotides match TRBD2. Germline V gives CDR1 SGDLS, CDR2 YYNGEE. This CDR3 is 15 amino acids long. Trimming cost V 0 bases and J 8 bases; bases outside gene matches: 4. CDR3 nucleotide sequence: TGTGCCAGCAGCGTAGCTAGCGGGGGGAAGTATGAGCAGTTCTTC. Translated: CASSVASGGKYEQFF.

This clone occurred a few times. The V and J genes are TRBV7-8 and TRBJ1-6; D gene uncertain. The length of the CDR3 is 13 residues. Germline V gene data show CDR1 as SGHVS and CDR2 as FQNEAQ. The V gene lost 0 bases and the J gene lost 7 bases, with 4 bases spanning the gap. The CDR3 region has the DNA TGTGCCAGCAGCTTAGCGGGCAATTCACCCCTCCACTTT. It yields the protein CASSLAGNSPLHF. The whole variable domain, remainder taken from reference TRBV7-8 and TRBJ1-6, is GAGVSQSPRYKVAKRGQDVALRCDPISGHVSLFWYQQALGQGPEFLTYFQNEAQLDKSGLPSDRFFAERPEGSVSTLKIQRTQQEDSAVYLCASSLAGNSPLHFGNGTRLTVT.

The rearrangement links TRBV2 to TRBJ1-2; a possible D gene is TRBD1 (6 bases). Germline V gives CDR1 SNHLY, CDR2 FYNNEI. The length of the CDR3 is 15 residues. The V gene lost 6 bases and the J gene lost 1 base, with 15 bases spanning the gap. CDR3 DNA sequence: TGTGCCAGCAGCCCCATGAGACAGGATAACTATGGCTACACCTTC. Amino acids: CASSPMRQDNYGYTF.

V gene TRBV29-1 combines with J gene TRBJ2-3, with TRBD1 identical over 10 bases. V dropped 6 bases and J dropped 6; count of bases not matched to a gene: 9. Germline V gives CDR1 SQVTM, CDR2 ANQGSEA. This CDR3 contains 14 residues. The CDR3 here is CSVEDRGFADTQYF. As DNA, the CDR3 is TGCAGCGTCGAGGACAGGGGGTTTGCGGATACGCAGTATTTT.

The chain combines TRBV9 with TRBJ2-3, with D perhaps TRBD1 (7 bases). V lost 3 bases and J 8 bases, leaving 13 bases between the germline ends. This CDR3 is 13 amino acids long. The V gene's germline CDR1 is SGDLS and CDR2 YYNGEE. The CDR3 DNA reads TGTGCCAGCAGCGATTCAGGGGGAGGTACGCAGTATTTT. Protein sequence: CASSDSGGGTQYF.

The CDR3, as DNA: TGTGCCAGCAGTGGTGGGGGGACGAGCTCCTACAATGAGCAGTTCTTC. Translated, it gives CASSGGGTSSYNEQFF. The chain employs TRBV2 and TRBJ2-1, with D possibly matching TRBD2 (6 bases). Germline assignment: CDR1 SNHLY and CDR2 FYNNEI. The CDR3 is 16 residues long. Trimming removed 4 bases from V and 0 bases from J, with 13 bases in between.

The chain is built from TRBV4-1 and TRBJ2-5; TRBD2 agrees at 7 bases. V gave up 4 bases and J gave up 1 base; unmatched junction bases: 3. Germline V gene data show CDR1 as MGHRA and CDR2 as YSYEKL. CDR3 length: 14 amino acids. This CDR3 reads CASSRGGSQETQYF. For the CDR3, the DNA is TGCGCCAGCAGCCGGGGGGGTTCCCAAGAGACCCAGTACTTC.

The rearrangement links TRBV28 to TRBJ2-5; 10 bases line up with TRBD1. V lost 9 bases, J lost 7 bases, and 8 bases stayed unmatched. Per the germline V gene, CDR1 is MDHEN and CDR2 is SYDVKM. The CDR3 sequence is 13 residues long. Written as DNA, the CDR3 is TGTGCCAGTCGGGACAGGGGTGCAAGGACCCAGTACTTC. Amino acid sequence: CASRDRGARTQYF. The complete variable domain, with remaining parts taken from reference TRBV28 and TRBJ2-5, reads DVKVTQSSRYLVKRTGEKVFLECVQDMDHENMFWYRQDPGLGLRLIYFSYDVKMKEKGDIPEGYSVSREKKERFSLILESASTNQTSMYLCASRDRGARTQYFGPGTRLLVL.

The rearrangement uses TRBV4-3 and TRBJ2-1; 9 nucleotides match TRBD2. This CDR3 spans 16 amino acids. Per the germline V gene, CDR1 is LGHNA and CDR2 is YSLEER. The V gene end was trimmed by 1 base and the J gene end by 2 bases; junction bases not matched to a gene: 3. The CDR3 nucleotides are TGCGCCAGCAGCCAAGTTTCTAGCGGGGCCTACAATGAGCAGTTCTTC. It yields the protein CASSQVSSGAYNEQFF.